The 13 T cell receptor beta chains listed next were all sequenced from one sample in a study of blood T cell repertoires in COVID-19. Using immunoSEQ multiplex PCR, the repertoire was profiled, and TCRdb retains in-frame clones only, with some absent. The profile shows approximately 30,000 clones, 70% to 90% of them singletons. The sequenced material came from peripheral blood. All receptors derive from a woman aged 40 to 50 with active or convalescent COVID-19.

The chain uses TRBV27 and TRBJ2-1; tentatively, D is TRBD1 (6 bases). This CDR3 has 11 amino acids. V lost 5 bases to trimming and J lost 11 bases, with 10 bases between them. CDR1 is MNHEY and CDR2 is SMNVEV in the germline V gene (reference sequence). The CDR3: CASSHQGKQFF. CDR3 coding DNA: TGTGCCAGCAGTCATCAGGGGAAGCAGTTCTTC.

The V call is TRBV5-8, the J call TRBJ2-6; no clear D. V lost 0 bases to trimming and J lost 0 bases, with 4 bases between them. CDR3 size: 15 residues. The germline V gene encodes CDR1 SGHTS and CDR2 YDEGEE. The CDR3 is CASSLVSSGANVLTF. For the CDR3, the DNA is TGTGCCAGCAGCTTGGTGAGCTCTGGGGCCAACGTCCTGACTTTC.

The chain couples TRBV5-4 to TRBJ2-1; D remains unclear. Germline assignment: CDR1 SGHNT and CDR2 YYREEE (reference sequence). The CDR3 is 15 amino acids. V was clipped by 4 bases and J by 0 bases, with 11 bases between them. The CDR3 protein is CASSRKQDSYNEQFF. The CDR3 DNA follows: TGTGCCAGCAGCCGTAAGCAGGACTCCTACAATGAGCAGTTCTTC.

V usage is TRBV9 and J usage is TRBJ2-1; 8 bases match TRBD1. This CDR3 comprises 15 residues. V lost 2 bases to trimming and J lost 4 bases; unmatched junction nucleotides: 5. The germline CDR1 and CDR2 sequences are SGDLS and YYNGEE. As DNA, the CDR3 is TGTGCCAGCAGCGTGGGCAGGGGGCAATACAATGAGCAGTTCTTC. Protein sequence: CASSVGRGQYNEQFF.

The chain employs TRBV2 and TRBJ2-6; the D gene is possibly TRBD1 (6 bases). V dropped 5 bases and J dropped 1 base, with 15 bases sitting between them. CDR1 and CDR2 (germline): SNHLY, FYNNEI. This CDR3 has 17 residues. The CDR3 is CASSTGLARSGANVLTF. CDR3 sequence (DNA): TGTGCCAGCAGTACAGGGTTAGCTCGTTCTGGGGCCAACGTCCTGACTTTC.

The chain is built from TRBV9 and TRBJ1-4; possible D gene TRBD1, 6 bases. The CDR3 contains 15 residues. CDR1 is SGDLS, CDR2 YYNGEE, per germline. The V and J ends lost 0 bases and 7 bases respectively, with 13 bases between them. The chain's CDR3 is CASSVEARGGEKLFF. In nucleotides, the CDR3 is TGTGCCAGCAGCGTAGAAGCAAGGGGGGGTGAAAAACTGTTTTTT.

The rearrangement uses TRBV6-2 or TRBV6-3 and TRBJ2-3; TRBD1 is a possible D gene (5 bases). This CDR3 has 16 residues. V was clipped by 6 bases and J by 1 base, with 17 bases between them. CDR1 and CDR2 from the germline V gene are MNHEY and SVGEGT. The CDR3 DNA is TGTGCCAGCAGCAAACAGCAGGGTGGTGGCACAGATACGCAGTATTTT. It translates to CASSKQQGGGTDTQYF.

In this sample, this clone turned up once. The chain links TRBV6-5 to TRBJ1-1; 9 positions agree with TRBD1. The V segment lost 4 bases and the J segment 4 bases; nucleotides outside the gene matches: 7. CDR1 is MNHEY, CDR2 SVGAGI, per germline. This CDR3 has 15 amino acids. The CDR3 here is CASSSKGTGSTEAFF. The CDR3, as DNA: TGTGCCAGCAGTTCAAAGGGGACAGGGAGCACTGAAGCTTTCTTT.

This clone occurred once. The rearrangement links TRBV5-1 to TRBJ2-1; 12 bases align to TRBD1. The junction had 7 bases not matched to a gene; V was cut back by 0 bases and J by 6 bases. This CDR3 contains 17 residues. Germline V gives CDR1 SGHRS, CDR2 YFSETQ. The CDR3 loop is CASSLGAGTGGFNEQFF. The CDR3 nucleotides read TGCGCCAGCAGCTTGGGGGCCGGGACAGGGGGCTTCAATGAGCAGTTCTTC.

The chain employs TRBV12-3 or TRBV12-4 and TRBJ1-6, with D possibly being TRBD1 (5 bases). Trimming removed 8 bases at V and 10 bases at J, with 12 bases between. The CDR3 extends over 12 amino acids. CDR3 nucleotides: TGTGCCAGCCGGGGGGACGGCTCACCCCTCCACTTT. This translates into CASRGDGSPLHF.

This chain uses TRBV5-1 with TRBJ1-1; possible D gene TRBD1, 5 bases. The germline V gene has CDR1 SGHRS and CDR2 YFSETQ. This CDR3 contains 14 residues. V was trimmed by 0 bases and J by 5 bases, leaving 11 bases between them. The CDR3, as DNA: TGCGCCAGCAGCTTGGGAGGTGGGGGGACTGAAGCTTTCTTT. Translating it yields CASSLGGGGTEAFF.

This chain links TRBV11-2 with TRBJ2-1; D unclear. V lost 0 bases, J lost 6 bases, and 6 bases lay in between. In germline, CDR1 is SGHAT, CDR2 FQNNGV. The CDR3 is made up of 13 amino acids. CDR3: CASSLERINEQFF. The CDR3 bases are TGTGCCAGCAGCTTAGAGCGCATCAATGAGCAGTTCTTC.

The rearrangement uses TRBV15 and TRBJ2-5; 8 nucleotides agree with TRBD2. There are 14 residues in the CDR3. V dropped 2 bases and J dropped 5; count of bases not matched to a gene: 4. CDR1 and CDR2 (germline): LNHNV, YYDKDF (reference sequence). The CDR3 nucleotides read TGTGCCACCAGCAGACCAGCGGGAGTGGAGACCCAGTACTTC. This sequence encodes CATSRPAGVETQYF.